This entry is about one T cell receptor (beta chain). Its specificity is not known. This sample was taken from a study of shared clonotypes between healthy human individuals. Findings and caveats of the study: Memory subsets had estimated richness that was generally smaller than that of naive subsets.

Caucasian adults residing in Nashville, Tennessee made up all the donors. Researchers ran the assay at a deep level. Genomic DNA per cell subset filled all wells of several immunoSEQ plates. Clones were read by immunoSEQ multiplex PCR, and TCRdb kept only the in-frame ones, dropping some. This table holds a few million clones, about 92% found once. The germline gives CDR1 WNHNN, CDR2 SYGVQD (reference sequence). Trimming stripped 9 bases from V and 3 bases from J, with 14 bases between. The CDR3 runs 13 residues. The sample consisted of naive CD4+ T cells from PBMCs. The subset: CD45RA+ positively selected. The origin of this receptor is a man between 18 and 29 years old in good health. Some clones in this sample may be carry-over from other donors' samples. The gene calls are TRBV10-1 and TRBJ1-1; D gene unclear. Here the CDR3 DNA reads TGCGCCAGTCGGAATACGAGGGACACTGAAGCTTTCTTT. The encoded protein is CASRNTRDTEAFF.